These 21 T cell receptor beta chains were all obtained from the same sample, sequenced in a study of post-analysis software for immune sequencing data. Overall study results and limits: Included in a set of several TRBV segments more frequent in patients than controls were TRBV5-6, TRBV5-1 and TRBV20-1.

What these receptors recognize is not known. Every TCR beta cDNA library bore unique molecular identifiers. TCRdb passed the PCR reads through MiXCR, listing each CDR3 protein once. The table lists 650,000 to 900,000 distinct CDR3 sequences, more than 45% of them singletons. The sequenced material came from blood. All receptors come from a girl aged 5-17 years with multiple sclerosis.

This rearrangement joins TRBV12-3 or TRBV12-4 to TRBJ2-1, with a possible D match to TRBD1 (6 bases). Trimming took 6 bases from V and 9 from J, leaving 9 bases between them. CDR3 size: 11 residues. The CDR3 bases are TGTGCCAGCAGGCGAGGGGGTGAGCAGTTCTTC. Translated: CASRRGGEQFF.

This clonotype appeared a single time. The genes are TRBV28 and TRBJ2-5; D not resolved. The CDR3 is 15 amino acids. Deletions cut 3 bases from V and 2 bases from J, with 13 bases between. The germline gives CDR1 MDHEN, CDR2 SYDVKM. In nucleotides, the CDR3 is TGTGCCAGCAGTTTTCGGCTAAGGGCACAAGAGACCCAGTACTTC. Translation gives CASSFRLRAQETQYF.

This sequence joins TRBV7-9 and TRBJ2-1; D call uncertain. The CDR3 sequence is 10 residues long. V was cut by 5 bases and J by 9 bases, with 5 bases left in between. Germline V gives CDR1 SEHNR, CDR2 FQNEAQ (reference sequence). CDR3 residues: CASSVSEQFF. DNA of the CDR3: TGTGCCAGCAGCGTCAGTGAGCAGTTCTTC.

J is TRBJ2-7 and V is TRBV30; the D gene is possibly TRBD1 (6 bases). V gave up 3 bases and J gave up 6 bases, with 18 bases separating them. Germline-derived CDR1 and CDR2 are GTSNPN and SVGIG (reference sequence). The CDR3 extends over 14 amino acids. The CDR3 protein is CAWSDGAGDSEQYF. The CDR3 bases are TGTGCCTGGAGCGACGGGGCAGGGGATTCCGAGCAGTACTTC.

This clonotype occurred a few times. The chain is built from TRBV28 and TRBJ1-2, with TRBD1 as a possible D gene (6 bases). CDR1 is MDHEN, CDR2 SYDVKM, per germline. V gave up 6 bases and J gave up 5 bases, with 13 bases separating them. CDR3 size: 13 residues. The CDR3 sequence is CASSQQGRYGYTF. The DNA of the CDR3 is TGTGCCAGCAGCCAACAGGGTCGGTATGGCTACACCTTC.

This clonotype was counted a single time. CDR3 in DNA: TGTGCCGGGGGGATCCGGGACAGGGGGACCTACGAGCAGTACTTC. It translates to CAGGIRDRGTYEQYF. This rearrangement joins TRBV7-9 to TRBJ2-7, with 11 nucleotides matching TRBD1. Losses at the gene ends were 11 bases for V and 2 bases for J; bases not matched to a gene: 11. Germline loops: CDR1 SEHNR, CDR2 FQNEAQ (reference sequence). This CDR3 region has 15 residues.

The chain joins TRBV4-2 to TRBJ1-1; no clear D. The germline V gene has CDR1 LGHNA and CDR2 YNFKEQ. This CDR3 comprises 15 residues. V was trimmed by 4 bases and J by 3 bases, leaving 15 bases between them. The CDR3 DNA reads as TGTGCCAGCAGCCCAGTAGTGAGAGGCTACACTGAAGCTTTCTTT. Residues: CASSPVVRGYTEAFF.

V usage is TRBV6-1 and J usage is TRBJ2-1; 15 bases line up with TRBD2. V lost 3 bases, J lost 7 bases, and 4 bases stayed unmatched. Germline CDR1 and CDR2: MNHNS and SASEGT. This CDR3 has 16 residues. In DNA form, the CDR3 reads TGTGCCAGCAGTGACACCGGGACTAGCGGGAGGAATGAGCAGTTCTTC. It encodes CASSDTGTSGRNEQFF.

This chain links TRBV15 with TRBJ1-2; D gene ambiguous. This CDR3 is 17 amino acids long. V was trimmed by 0 bases and J by 2 bases, leaving 16 bases between them. CDR1 LNHNV and CDR2 YYDKDF come from the germline V gene (reference sequence). In nucleotides, the CDR3 is TGTGCCACCAGCAGAGATCATCCAGGCGCGGGGAACTATGGCTACACCTTC. It specifies CATSRDHPGAGNYGYTF.

This clonotype came up a few times. The chain links TRBV6-6 to TRBJ2-1, with TRBD2 identical over 7 bases. This CDR3 has 15 amino acids. Germline values: CDR1 MNHNY, CDR2 SVGAGI (reference sequence). The V gene end was trimmed by 4 bases and the J gene end by 9 bases; junction bases not matched to a gene: 12. The CDR3 is CASSLTSVDLAEQFF. CDR3 nucleotide sequence: TGTGCCAGCAGTTTAACTAGCGTGGACTTAGCTGAGCAGTTCTTC.

The rearrangement joins TRBV5-8 to TRBJ2-1; possibly TRBD1 or TRBD2 for D (5 bases each). Per germline, CDR1 SGHTS and CDR2 YDEGEE. The CDR3 extends over 13 amino acids. Trimming cost V 4 bases and J 8 bases, with 13 bases left between them. In DNA form, the CDR3 reads TGTGCCAGCAGCCAGGGCATCGGGGATGAGCAGTTCTTC. Protein product: CASSQGIGDEQFF.

This clonotype turned up a few times. The gene calls are TRBV6-5 and TRBJ2-7, with 9 bases identical to TRBD1. The CDR3 length is 15 residues. Unmatched junction bases numbered 7, after V lost 4 bases and J lost 3 bases. Germline lookup yields CDR1 MNHEY and CDR2 SVGAGI. CDR3 nucleotides: TGTGCCAGCAGTTCGCCTCGGACAGGGGTCTACGAGCAGTACTTC. Amino acids: CASSSPRTGVYEQYF.

The gene calls are TRBV7-2 and TRBJ2-1; TRBD2 matches at 8 bases. V dropped 6 bases and J dropped 3; count of bases not matched to a gene: 4. The length of the CDR3 is 14 residues. The germline V gene has CDR1 SGHTA and CDR2 FQGNSA. The CDR3 DNA is TGTGCCAGCAGTAAGGGACTAGTCTACAATGAGCAGTTCTTC. Its translation is CASSKGLVYNEQFF. The full variable domain, its missing parts supplied by reference TRBV7-2 and TRBJ2-1, is GAGVSQSPSNKVTEKGKDVELRCDPISGHTALYWYRQSLGQGLEFLIYFQGNSAPDKSGLPSDRFSAERTGGSVSTLTIQRTQQEDSAVYLCASSKGLVYNEQFFGPGTRLTVL.

Concerning this clonotype: At one of its ends the junction is not consistent with the germline gene, which may arise from a read error. V gene TRBV12-3 or TRBV12-4 combines with J gene TRBJ1-2, with no clear D. There are 13 residues in the CDR3. The CDR3 sequence: CAGSQTGLDGYTF. In DNA, the CDR3 is TGTGCCGGCAGCCAGACGGGGTTGGATGGCTACACCTTC.

This clonotype was detected a few times. J is TRBJ1-2 and V is TRBV29-1; possible D gene TRBD1, 5 bases. Germline V gene sequence: CDR1 SQVTM, CDR2 ANQGSEA. Trimming took 4 bases from V and 5 from J, leaving 20 bases between them. This CDR3 is built from 15 residues. The CDR3 loop is CSVVSGQGLGYGYTF. In DNA, the CDR3 is TGCAGCGTTGTGTCAGGACAAGGGCTGGGGTATGGCTACACCTTC.

This clonotype has only a few counts. The V and J genes are TRBV20-1 and TRBJ1-2, with D possibly TRBD1 on 6 matching bases. CDR1 and CDR2 (germline): DFQATT, SNEGSKA (reference sequence). The CDR3 consists of 13 residues. Trimming pared 0 bases from V and 2 bases from J, leaving 7 bases between. CDR3 protein: CSARDDRNYGYTF. CDR3 sequence (DNA): TGCAGTGCTAGAGATGACAGGAACTATGGCTACACCTTC.

This clonotype was seen more than once but under ten times. This sequence joins TRBV15 and TRBJ2-7, with 8 bases matching TRBD2. The V gene's germline CDR1 is LNHNV and CDR2 YYDKDF (reference sequence). J lost 0 bases, V lost 0 bases, and 4 bases had no gene match. The CDR3 loop spans 16 amino acids. CDR3 nucleotides: TGTGCCACCAGCAGAGATCAGGGGACTAGCTCCTACGAGCAGTACTTC. Residues: CATSRDQGTSSYEQYF. Looking up the rest from reference TRBV15 and TRBJ2-7 gives the full variable domain: DAMVIQNPRYQVTQFGKPVTLSCSQTLNHNVMYWYQQKSSQAPKLLFHYYDKDFNNEADTPDNFQSRRPNTSFCFLDIRSPGLGDTAMYLCATSRDQGTSSYEQYFGPGTRLTVT.

This clonotype was detected only once. The rearrangement uses TRBV7-9 and TRBJ2-5, with 12 bases matching TRBD2. CDR1 and CDR2 from the germline V gene are SEHNR and FQNEAQ (reference sequence). This CDR3 is built from 15 residues. The V gene end was trimmed by 7 bases and the J gene end by 4 bases; junction bases not matched to a gene: 7. The CDR3 is CASNRLAGASETQYF. CDR3 bases: TGTGCCAGCAACCGACTAGCGGGAGCCTCAGAGACCCAGTACTTC.

The rearrangement links TRBV12-3 or TRBV12-4 to TRBJ1-2, with D possibly being TRBD1 (5 bases). The CDR3 has 17 residues. V was trimmed by 4 bases and J by 1 base, leaving 19 bases between them. Here the CDR3 DNA reads TGTGCCAGCAGTTCATCTGGGACCGTGCGAATTAACTATGGCTACACCTTC. As protein: CASSSSGTVRINYGYTF.

The chain joins TRBV7-8 to TRBJ2-1; D is possibly TRBD2 (5 bases). Germline values: CDR1 SGHVS, CDR2 FQNEAQ. V lost 0 bases and J 2 bases, leaving 8 bases between the germline ends. The CDR3 consists of 15 residues. The CDR3: CASSLARAAYNEQFF. As DNA, the CDR3 is TGTGCCAGCAGCTTAGCGCGGGCAGCCTACAATGAGCAGTTCTTC.

V is TRBV10-2 and J is TRBJ1-5; D gene unclear. V was clipped by 4 bases and J by 0 bases, with 10 bases between them. This CDR3 spans 15 amino acids. CDR1 is WSHSY, CDR2 SAAADI, per germline. This chain's CDR3 is CASSASDLSNQPQHF. Here the CDR3 DNA reads TGCGCCAGCAGTGCCTCCGATCTTAGCAATCAGCCCCAGCATTTT.